A single T cell receptor beta chain is shown here with its context. This record comes from a study of T-cell reconstitution after alpha-beta-depleted transplantation in children. Construction of the TCRbeta library involved unique molecular identifiers. One entry per CDR3 protein results from TCRdb running MiXCR on the PCR reads. This table has about 610,000 distinct CDR3 sequences, about 10% appearing once. The V gene's germline CDR1 is SGHRS and CDR2 YFSETQ. The CDR3 totals 13 residues. The V end was cut by 4 bases, the J end by 2 bases, with 10 bases between. This chain links TRBV5-1 with TRBJ2-7; D is unclear. This sequence was found in a human donor who donated a stem cell graft to a child with acute myeloid leukemia. This sample comprised PBMCs from the stem cell graft donor, obtained from the stem cell graft. CDR3 region: CASSVQSTYEQYF. CDR3 nucleotide sequence: TGCGCCAGCAGCGTACAGTCCACCTACGAGCAGTACTTC.